This T cell receptor (beta chain) was recovered during a study of B cell selection in AIRE deficiency. General observations from the study: Around 31% of healthy-shared Treg TCRbeta sequences appeared in patient Tconv cells. Healthy donors alone shared 31.6% of 3,500 to 4,000 Treg sequences; patients alone approximately 9%.

Sorting defined conventional CD4 T cells as CD4+CD127+. Healthy unrelated donors supplied the control samples. Trimming removed 1 base at V and 6 bases at J, with 8 bases between. Germline CDR1 and CDR2: SGHTS and YDEGEE. The CDR3 loop spans 13 amino acids. Libraries were prepared by immunoSEQ multiplex PCR; TCRdb keeps only in-frame clonotypes and omits some of them. There are 20,000 to 30,000 clones in the sample; roughly 95% occur only once, and over 0.2% lies in the top ten. The sample holds one count of this clone. What it binds is unknown. This chain links TRBV5-8 with TRBJ1-5; D not certain. Specimen: CD4+CD127+ conventional T cells sorted from PBMCs. This TCR derives from a human donor in good health. As DNA, the CDR3 is TGTGCCAGCAGCTTGACTACCGTTCAGCCCCAGCATTTT. Translation gives CASSLTTVQPQHF.